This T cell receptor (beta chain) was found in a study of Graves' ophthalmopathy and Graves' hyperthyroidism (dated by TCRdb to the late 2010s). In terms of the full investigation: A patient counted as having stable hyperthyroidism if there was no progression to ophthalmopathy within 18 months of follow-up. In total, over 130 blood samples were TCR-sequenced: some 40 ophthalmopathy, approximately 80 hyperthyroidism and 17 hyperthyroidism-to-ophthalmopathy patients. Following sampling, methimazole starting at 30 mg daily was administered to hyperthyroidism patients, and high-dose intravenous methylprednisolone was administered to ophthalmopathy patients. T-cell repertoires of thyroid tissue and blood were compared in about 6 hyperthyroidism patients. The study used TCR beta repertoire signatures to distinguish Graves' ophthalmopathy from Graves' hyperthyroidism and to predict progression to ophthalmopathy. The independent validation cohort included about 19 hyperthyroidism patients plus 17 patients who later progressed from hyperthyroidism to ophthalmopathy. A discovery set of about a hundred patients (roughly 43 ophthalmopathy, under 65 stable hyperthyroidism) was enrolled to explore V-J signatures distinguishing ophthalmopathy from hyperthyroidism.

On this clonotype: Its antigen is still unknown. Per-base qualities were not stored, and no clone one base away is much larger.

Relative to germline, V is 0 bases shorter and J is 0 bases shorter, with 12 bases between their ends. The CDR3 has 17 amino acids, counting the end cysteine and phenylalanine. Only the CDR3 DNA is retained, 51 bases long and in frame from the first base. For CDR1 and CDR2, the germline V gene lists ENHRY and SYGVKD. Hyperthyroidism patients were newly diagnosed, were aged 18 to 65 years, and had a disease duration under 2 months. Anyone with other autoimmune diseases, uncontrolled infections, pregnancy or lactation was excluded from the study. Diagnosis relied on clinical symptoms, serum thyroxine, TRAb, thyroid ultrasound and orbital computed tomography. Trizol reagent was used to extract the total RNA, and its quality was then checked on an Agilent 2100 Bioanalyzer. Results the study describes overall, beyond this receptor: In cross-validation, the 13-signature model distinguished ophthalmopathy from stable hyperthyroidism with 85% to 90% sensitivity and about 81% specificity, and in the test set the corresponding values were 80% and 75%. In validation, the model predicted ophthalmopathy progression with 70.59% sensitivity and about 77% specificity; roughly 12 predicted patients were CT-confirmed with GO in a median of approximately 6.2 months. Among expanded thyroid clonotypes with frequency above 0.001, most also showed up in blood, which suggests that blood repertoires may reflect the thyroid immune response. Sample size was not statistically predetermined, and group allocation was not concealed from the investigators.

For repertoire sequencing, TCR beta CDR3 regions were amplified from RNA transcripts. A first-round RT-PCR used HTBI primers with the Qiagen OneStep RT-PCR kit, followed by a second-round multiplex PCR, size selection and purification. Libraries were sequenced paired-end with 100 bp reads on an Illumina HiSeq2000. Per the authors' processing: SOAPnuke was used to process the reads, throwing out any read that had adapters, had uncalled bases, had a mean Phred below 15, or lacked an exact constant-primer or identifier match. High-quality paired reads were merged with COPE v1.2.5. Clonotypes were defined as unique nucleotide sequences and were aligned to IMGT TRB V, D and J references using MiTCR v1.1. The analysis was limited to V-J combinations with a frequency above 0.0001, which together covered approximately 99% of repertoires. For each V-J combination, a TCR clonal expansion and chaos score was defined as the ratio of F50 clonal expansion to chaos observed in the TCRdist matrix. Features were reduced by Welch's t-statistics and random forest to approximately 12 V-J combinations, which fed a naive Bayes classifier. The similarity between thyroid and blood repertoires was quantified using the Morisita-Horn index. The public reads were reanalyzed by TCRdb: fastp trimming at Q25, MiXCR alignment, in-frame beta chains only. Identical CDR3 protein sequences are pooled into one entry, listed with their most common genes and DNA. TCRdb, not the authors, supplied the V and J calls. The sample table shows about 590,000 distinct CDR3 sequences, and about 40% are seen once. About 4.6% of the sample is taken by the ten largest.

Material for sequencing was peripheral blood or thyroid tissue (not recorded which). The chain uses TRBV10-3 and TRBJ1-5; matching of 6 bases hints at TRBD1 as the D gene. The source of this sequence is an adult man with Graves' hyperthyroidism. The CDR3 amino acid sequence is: CAISESAGGLSNQPQHF. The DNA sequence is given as TGTGCCATCAGTGAGTCCGCGGGGGGGCTTAGCAATCAGCCCCAGCATTTT.